This is a list of T cell receptor beta chains from one sample in a study of control samples from healthy donors and cancer patients. Assay: immunoSEQ multiplex PCR; the TCRdb copy retains only in-frame clones and omits some. The sample has roughly 95,000 clones; roughly 90% are singletons. The specimen sequenced was blood. These receptors came from a human donor in good health. The donor label of this sample is uncertain. Each CDR3 is given with its conserved first and last residue. D genes are given only for firm matches. The size field is filled for only some rows; it gives once, few, many or a size class.

J gene: TRBJ1-1
clone size: -
D gene: -
V gene: TRBV6-5
CDR3 protein: CASSYGGPRWTEAFF
CDR3 DNA: TGTGCCAGCAGTTACGGGGGGCCACGATGGACTGAAGCTTTCTTT

J gene: TRBJ1-1
clone size: -
D gene: -
V gene: TRBV11-2
CDR3 protein: CASSLAGNMNTEAFF
CDR3 DNA: TGTGCCAGCAGCTTAGCTGGGAACATGAACACTGAAGCTTTCTTT

J gene: TRBJ2-7
clone size: -
D gene: TRBD1
V gene: TRBV5-1
CDR3 protein: CASSLVPGGYEQYF
CDR3 DNA: TGCGCCAGCAGCTTGGTTCCAGGGGGTTACGAGCAGTACTTC

J gene: TRBJ2-4
clone size: -
D gene: -
V gene: TRBV5-8
CDR3 protein: CASSFAGTRLAKNIQYF
CDR3 DNA: TGTGCCAGCAGCTTTGCCGGTACCAGGTTGGCCAAAAACATTCAGTACTTC

J gene: TRBJ2-5
clone size: -
D gene: TRBD1
V gene: TRBV24-1
CDR3 protein: CATSDPSDRVQETQYF
CDR3 DNA: TGTGCCACCAGTGATCCCTCCGACAGGGTACAAGAGACCCAGTACTTC

J gene: TRBJ1-1
clone size: -
D gene: -
V gene: TRBV9
CDR3 protein: CASSVAPGSVMNTEAFF
CDR3 DNA: TGTGCCAGCAGCGTAGCTCCAGGGTCAGTCATGAACACTGAAGCTTTCTTT

J gene: TRBJ1-4
clone size: -
D gene: TRBD1
V gene: TRBV4-1
CDR3 protein: CASSQGGTGVTNEKLFF
CDR3 DNA: TGCGCCAGCAGCCAAGGGGGAACAGGGGTCACTAATGAAAAACTGTTTTTT

J gene: TRBJ2-5
clone size: -
D gene: -
V gene: TRBV12-3/TRBV12-4
CDR3 protein: CASSFWSEEIQYF
CDR3 DNA: TGTGCCAGCAGTTTCTGGTCGGAGGAGATCCAGTACTTC

J gene: TRBJ2-1
clone size: -
D gene: -
V gene: TRBV7-6
CDR3 protein: CASSFSYTEQFF
CDR3 DNA: TGTGCCAGCAGCTTTAGCTATACCGAGCAGTTCTTC

J gene: TRBJ1-1
clone size: -
D gene: -
V gene: TRBV10-3
CDR3 protein: CAISEPRNTEAFF
CDR3 DNA: TGTGCCATCAGTGAGCCCCGGAACACTGAAGCTTTCTTT

J gene: TRBJ2-7
clone size: -
D gene: TRBD1
V gene: TRBV27
CDR3 protein: CASSLSAGQGFFEQYF
CDR3 DNA: TGTGCCAGCAGTTTATCTGCGGGACAGGGGTTTTTCGAGCAGTACTTC

J gene: TRBJ2-3
clone size: -
D gene: -
V gene: TRBV27
CDR3 protein: CASSPPPELEGDTQYF
CDR3 DNA: TGTGCCAGCAGTCCCCCCCCAGAGCTCGAAGGTGATACGCAGTATTTT

J gene: TRBJ2-1
clone size: -
D gene: -
V gene: TRBV19
CDR3 protein: CASSIGGNRNNEQFF
CDR3 DNA: TGTGCCAGTAGTATCGGGGGAAACCGTAACAATGAGCAGTTCTTC

J gene: TRBJ1-3
clone size: -
D gene: TRBD1
V gene: TRBV5-1
CDR3 protein: CASSSDRGPGNTIYF
CDR3 DNA: TGCGCCAGCAGTTCGGACAGGGGGCCTGGAAACACCATATATTTT

J gene: TRBJ2-5
clone size: -
D gene: TRBD1
V gene: TRBV6-5
CDR3 protein: CASSFRDRVQETQYF
CDR3 DNA: TGTGCCAGCAGTTTCCGGGACAGGGTACAAGAGACCCAGTACTTC

J gene: TRBJ2-1
clone size: -
D gene: TRBD1
V gene: TRBV10-3
CDR3 protein: CAIRAGTGPYNEQFF
CDR3 DNA: TGTGCCATCAGGGCAGGGACAGGGCCCTACAATGAGCAGTTCTTC

J gene: TRBJ1-5
clone size: -
D gene: -
V gene: TRBV6-4
CDR3 protein: CATPGGGWNQPQHF
CDR3 DNA: TGTGCCACCCCGGGGGGGGGTTGGAATCAGCCCCAGCATTTT

J gene: TRBJ1-6
clone size: -
D gene: -
V gene: TRBV7-6
CDR3 protein: CASSLAAGGNSPLHF
CDR3 DNA: TGTGCCAGCAGCTTAGCGGCAGGCGGGAATTCACCCCTCCACTTT

J gene: TRBJ2-5
clone size: -
D gene: TRBD2
V gene: TRBV9
CDR3 protein: CASSLAGGPETQYF
CDR3 DNA: TGTGCCAGCAGCTTAGCGGGGGGGCCTGAGACCCAGTACTTC

J gene: TRBJ1-1
clone size: -
D gene: -
V gene: TRBV3-1/TRBV3-2
CDR3 protein: CASSQDMLPAFF
CDR3 DNA: TGTGCCAGCAGCCAAGATATGCTCCCGGCTTTCTTT

J gene: TRBJ1-1
clone size: -
D gene: -
V gene: TRBV6-5
CDR3 protein: CASSYRDQDTEAFF
CDR3 DNA: TGTGCCAGCAGCTACAGGGATCAGGACACTGAAGCTTTCTTT

J gene: TRBJ1-1
clone size: once
D gene: -
V gene: TRBV10-3
CDR3 protein: CAIRGTGSDTEAFF
CDR3 DNA: TGTGCCATCAGGGGAACAGGATCGGACACTGAAGCTTTCTTT

J gene: TRBJ1-1
clone size: -
D gene: -
V gene: TRBV5-6
CDR3 protein: CASSLGTGMNTEAFF
CDR3 DNA: TGTGCCAGCAGCCTAGGAACAGGGATGAACACTGAAGCTTTCTTT

J gene: TRBJ1-5
clone size: -
D gene: -
V gene: TRBV19
CDR3 protein: CASRGYSNQPQHF
CDR3 DNA: TGTGCCAGTAGGGGTTATAGCAATCAGCCCCAGCATTTT

J gene: TRBJ1-2
clone size: few
D gene: TRBD1
V gene: TRBV19
CDR3 protein: CASIYSGQGGGYTF
CDR3 DNA: TGTGCCAGTATTTACTCGGGACAGGGAGGTGGCTACACCTTC

J gene: TRBJ1-2
clone size: -
D gene: -
V gene: TRBV7-8
CDR3 protein: CASSPPMLQLRNYGYTF
CDR3 DNA: TGTGCCAGCAGCCCGCCGATGCTTCAGTTGCGCAACTATGGCTACACCTTC

J gene: TRBJ1-1
clone size: -
D gene: -
V gene: TRBV5-6
CDR3 protein: CASSLPDRAEAFF
CDR3 DNA: TGTGCCAGCAGCTTGCCGGACAGAGCTGAAGCTTTCTTT

J gene: TRBJ1-1
clone size: -
D gene: -
V gene: TRBV5-4
CDR3 protein: CAFRGGEETEAFF
CDR3 DNA: TGTGCCTTCCGGGGGGGCGAGGAGACTGAAGCTTTCTTT

J gene: TRBJ1-6
clone size: -
D gene: -
V gene: TRBV19
CDR3 protein: CASSIANSPLHF
CDR3 DNA: TGTGCCAGTAGTATCGCCAATTCACCCCTCCACTTT

J gene: TRBJ2-5
clone size: -
D gene: -
V gene: TRBV2
CDR3 protein: CASSERAGKETQYF
CDR3 DNA: TGTGCCAGCAGTGAACGGGCAGGGAAAGAGACCCAGTACTTC

J gene: TRBJ1-1
clone size: -
D gene: -
V gene: TRBV7-8
CDR3 protein: CASSLIGSLYSGAFF
CDR3 DNA: TGTGCCAGCAGCTTAATCGGCAGTTTGTACTCGGGAGCTTTCTTT

J gene: TRBJ1-2
clone size: -
D gene: -
V gene: TRBV24-1
CDR3 protein: CATSGRAFGGYTF
CDR3 DNA: TGTGCCACCAGTGGCAGGGCCTTCGGTGGCTACACCTTC

J gene: TRBJ1-6
clone size: -
D gene: TRBD1
V gene: TRBV19
CDR3 protein: CASSIPGQGAKPLHF
CDR3 DNA: TGTGCCAGTAGTATACCGGGACAGGGGGCCAAACCCCTCCACTTT

J gene: TRBJ1-4
clone size: -
D gene: TRBD1
V gene: TRBV4-1
CDR3 protein: CASSPGDRGREKLFF
CDR3 DNA: TGCGCCAGCAGCCCGGGGGACAGGGGAAGGGAAAAACTGTTTTTT

J gene: TRBJ1-2
clone size: -
D gene: -
V gene: TRBV6-1
CDR3 protein: CASSERDTDYGYTF
CDR3 DNA: TGTGCCAGCAGTGAGCGGGACACTGACTATGGCTACACCTTC

J gene: TRBJ2-1
clone size: -
D gene: TRBD1
V gene: TRBV29-1
CDR3 protein: CSVVRTGDVNEQFF
CDR3 DNA: TGCAGCGTTGTTAGGACAGGGGATGTCAATGAGCAGTTCTTC

J gene: TRBJ1-6
clone size: -
D gene: -
V gene: TRBV14
CDR3 protein: CASSPQNDSPLHF
CDR3 DNA: TGTGCCAGCAGCCCCCAAAATGATTCACCCCTCCACTTT

J gene: TRBJ1-4
clone size: few
D gene: -
V gene: TRBV19
CDR3 protein: CASSRKTGHPTNEKLFF
CDR3 DNA: TGTGCCAGTAGTAGAAAAACGGGACATCCAACTAATGAAAAACTGTTTTTT

J gene: TRBJ2-1
clone size: -
D gene: -
V gene: TRBV9
CDR3 protein: CASSVEERTASEQFF
CDR3 DNA: TGTGCCAGCAGCGTCGAGGAGAGGACAGCAAGTGAGCAGTTCTTC

J gene: TRBJ1-2
clone size: -
D gene: TRBD1
V gene: TRBV24-1
CDR3 protein: CATSDTGTGIYGYTF
CDR3 DNA: TGTGCCACCAGTGACACCGGGACAGGGATCTATGGCTACACCTTC

J gene: TRBJ1-4
clone size: -
D gene: -
V gene: TRBV3-1/TRBV3-2
CDR3 protein: CASSLRQVGAFNEKLFF
CDR3 DNA: TGTGCCAGCAGCCTCCGACAGGTGGGAGCTTTTAATGAAAAACTGTTTTTT

J gene: TRBJ1-5
clone size: -
D gene: -
V gene: TRBV19
CDR3 protein: CASRRGSQPQHF
CDR3 DNA: TGTGCCAGCAGGAGGGGAAGTCAGCCCCAGCATTTT

J gene: TRBJ2-5
clone size: -
D gene: TRBD2
V gene: TRBV4-3
CDR3 protein: CASSQSSGGYQETQYF
CDR3 DNA: TGCGCCAGCAGCCAATCTAGCGGGGGGTACCAAGAGACCCAGTACTTC

J gene: TRBJ1-6
clone size: -
D gene: -
V gene: TRBV5-8
CDR3 protein: CASRSPHGEGSPLHF
CDR3 DNA: TGTGCCTCTCGGAGTCCCCACGGAGAGGGTTCACCCCTCCACTTT